Following are 19 T cell receptor beta chains from one sample sequenced in a study of CD8+ T cells in alopecia areata. The authors extracted RNA and reverse transcribed it into cDNA as the sequencing template. Produced via immunoSEQ multiplex PCR; TCRdb's table is partial and in-frame only. This repertoire shows more than 90,000 clones, around 61% found once; its top ten account for about 3%. The source material was CD4+ T cells sorted from blood. The receptors stem from a human donor in good health.

The V gene is TRBV7-9, the J gene TRBJ2-2; TRBD1 might be the D (5 bases). The V end lost 3 bases, the J end lost 7 bases, and 9 bases lay between the germline ends. The length of the CDR3 is 13 residues. Germline assignment: CDR1 SEHNR and CDR2 FQNEAQ (reference sequence). CDR3 in DNA: TGTGCCAGCAGCTTCCAGGGCCACGGGGAGCTGTTTTTT. Amino acids: CASSFQGHGELFF.

V is TRBV2 and J is TRBJ1-6; D is possibly TRBD1 (6 bases). V was shortened by 6 bases and J by 7 bases, with 13 bases between the two germline ends. There are 14 residues in the CDR3. The germline V gene encodes CDR1 SNHLY and CDR2 FYNNEI. This CDR3 is CASRDLGQNSPLHF. For the CDR3, the DNA is TGTGCCAGCAGAGACCTGGGACAAAATTCACCCCTCCACTTT.

The chain has TRBV6-5 and TRBJ2-1, with a possible D match to TRBD1 (6 bases). Trimming took 6 bases from V and 0 from J, leaving 12 bases between them. The CDR3 consists of 15 residues. The germline gives CDR1 MNHEY, CDR2 SVGAGI. The DNA of the CDR3 is TGTGCCAGCAGCTCCCGGGACATCTCCTACAATGAGCAGTTCTTC. Encoded protein: CASSSRDISYNEQFF.

The V and J genes are TRBV18 and TRBJ2-7; no firm D call. V lost 6 bases, J lost 5 bases, and 14 bases lay in between. This CDR3 region has 13 residues. Germline assignment: CDR1 KGHSH and CDR2 LQKENI. CDR3 residues: CASSLMAADEQYF. The CDR3 DNA reads as TGTGCCAGCTCCCTCATGGCCGCCGACGAGCAGTACTTC.

The chain joins TRBV29-1 to TRBJ2-1; D may be TRBD2 (5 bases). This CDR3 region has 11 residues. With 5 bases removed from V and 8 bases from J, the gap between germline ends came to 10 bases. Per the germline V gene, CDR1 is SQVTM and CDR2 is ANQGSEA. The chain's CDR3 is CSVFGKDEQFF. As DNA, the CDR3 is TGCAGCGTTTTCGGGAAGGATGAGCAGTTCTTC.

This clone showed up just once. This sequence joins TRBV29-1 and TRBJ2-5; no clear D. The CDR3 spans 12 residues. The V and J ends lost 1 base and 0 bases respectively, with 3 bases between them. The germline gives CDR1 SQVTM, CDR2 ANQGSEA. For the CDR3, the DNA is TGCAGCGTTGAAGCCCACCAAGAGACCCAGTACTTC. It yields the protein CSVEAHQETQYF.

This rearrangement joins TRBV5-4 to TRBJ2-2; 7 bases fit TRBD2. The V and J ends lost 2 bases and 4 bases, in that order; junction bases with no gene match: 2. Germline CDR1 and CDR2: SGHNT and YYREEE (reference sequence). The CDR3 is 14 residues long. CDR3: CASSFRGVTGELFF. CDR3 sequence (DNA): TGTGCCAGCAGCTTCCGGGGGGTCACCGGGGAGCTGTTTTTT.

The V call is TRBV5-1, the J call TRBJ2-2; D is unresolved. CDR3 length: 12 amino acids. Germline lookup yields CDR1 SGHRS and CDR2 YFSETQ. Trimming removed 6 bases at V and 6 bases at J, with 9 bases between. CDR3 sequence reads: CASNRVPGELFF. DNA of the CDR3: TGCGCCAGCAACCGGGTCCCCGGGGAGCTGTTTTTT.

The rearrangement links TRBV30 to TRBJ1-3, with a possible D match to TRBD1 (6 bases). Deletions cut 5 bases from V and 2 bases from J, with 10 bases between. Per germline, CDR1 GTSNPN and CDR2 SVGIG (reference sequence). The CDR3 has 13 amino acids. CDR3 region: CAWAQGTGNTIYF. The DNA for the CDR3 is TGTGCCTGGGCACAGGGTACTGGAAACACCATATATTTT.

This sequence joins TRBV2 and TRBJ1-5, with no clear D. Germline V gene lookup returns CDR1 SNHLY and CDR2 FYNNEI. There are 15 residues in the CDR3. V was clipped by 6 bases and J by 2 bases, with 14 bases between them. CDR3 DNA: TGTGCCAGCAGGCAGGAAGCCTTGGGCAATCAGCCCCAGCATTTT. This translates into CASRQEALGNQPQHF.

V is TRBV9 and J is TRBJ1-2; D gene ambiguous. Trimming shortened V by 4 bases and J by 4 bases, and 11 bases separated the two germline ends. The V gene's germline CDR1 is SGDLS and CDR2 YYNGEE. This CDR3 is 13 amino acids long. The CDR3 coding sequence is TGTGCCAGCAGCCTACGGGGTTCCTATGGCTACACCTTC. Protein product: CASSLRGSYGYTF.

The chain links TRBV2 to TRBJ1-6; 8 nucleotides match TRBD1. The CDR3 covers 14 residues. With 10 bases clipped from V and 6 bases from J, the junction kept 8 bases outside the gene matches. The germline V gene has CDR1 SNHLY and CDR2 FYNNEI. CDR3 loop: CATLKDRGNSPLHF. The CDR3 region has the DNA TGTGCCACCCTTAAAGACAGGGGTAATTCACCCCTCCACTTT.

CDR3 protein: CASSLEGRAQSTYNEQFF. CDR3 coding DNA: TGTGCCAGCAGCTTAGAGGGCAGGGCCCAGTCTACTTACAATGAGCAGTTCTTC. This chain uses TRBV7-9 with TRBJ2-1; D perhaps matches TRBD1 (5 bases). The CDR3 has 18 amino acids. The ends were cut back, 1 base at V and 4 bases at J, with 20 bases in the middle. Germline lookup yields CDR1 SEHNR and CDR2 FQNEAQ (reference sequence).

The chain is built from TRBV29-1 and TRBJ1-2, with 7 bases matching TRBD1. Germline CDR1 SQVTM, CDR2 ANQGSEA. V lost 4 bases, J lost 3 bases, and 5 bases stayed unmatched. CDR3 size: 13 residues. CDR3 residues: CSVVDRVDYGYTF. The CDR3 DNA is TGCAGCGTTGTCGACAGGGTTGACTATGGCTACACCTTC.

In this sample, this clone turned up a few times. The chain joins TRBV2 to TRBJ1-1, with TRBD1 matching 8 bases. Germline CDR1 is SNHLY and CDR2 is FYNNEI. The CDR3 is made up of 12 amino acids. J lost 6 bases, V lost 7 bases, and 4 bases had no gene match. The CDR3 protein is CASNRDRPEAFF. The CDR3 DNA is TGTGCCAGCAACCGGGACAGGCCTGAAGCTTTCTTT.

CDR3 in amino acids: CASSSPGRGRETQYF. The CDR3 nucleotides read TGTGCCAGCAGTTCCCCGGGCAGGGGGCGAGAGACCCAGTACTTC. The chain couples TRBV28 to TRBJ2-5; 8 nucleotides match TRBD1. V was clipped by 4 bases and J by 4 bases; unmatched bases: 8. CDR3 size: 15 residues. Germline V CDR1 and CDR2: MDHEN, SYDVKM.

There are a few counts of this clone. V gene TRBV4-2 combines with J gene TRBJ2-3; D ambiguous. Germline loops: CDR1 LGHNA, CDR2 YNFKEQ. V was clipped by 2 bases and J by 0 bases, with 9 bases between them. The CDR3 consists of 15 residues. CDR3 sequence reads: CASSQYWGSTDTQYF. The CDR3 DNA reads TGTGCCAGCAGCCAATATTGGGGTAGCACAGATACGCAGTATTTT.

This rearrangement joins TRBV2 to TRBJ2-5; tentative D call: TRBD2 (6 bases). Per germline, CDR1 SNHLY and CDR2 FYNNEI. V was shortened by 8 bases and J by 4 bases, with 11 bases between the two germline ends. This CDR3 contains 12 residues. The CDR3 is CASRLVGETQYF. In nucleotides, the CDR3 is TGTGCCAGCCGACTAGTCGGAGAGACCCAGTACTTC. The full variable domain, completed using reference TRBV2 and TRBJ2-5, is EPEVTQTPSHQVTQMGQEVILRCVPISNHLYFYWYRQILGQKVEFLVSFYNNEISEKSEIFDDQFSVERPDGSNFTLKIRSTKLEDSAMYFCASRLVGETQYFGPGTRLLVL.

V gene TRBV30 combines with J gene TRBJ2-5, with TRBD2 matching over 9 bases. The CDR3 totals 15 residues. Losses at the gene ends were 3 bases for V and 8 bases for J; bases not matched to a gene: 13. CDR1 is GTSNPN, CDR2 SVGIG, per germline (reference sequence). As DNA, the CDR3 is TGTGCCTGGAGGAGGGGGCTAGCGGGGTGGGATACCCAGTACTTC. This gives the protein CAWRRGLAGWDTQYF.